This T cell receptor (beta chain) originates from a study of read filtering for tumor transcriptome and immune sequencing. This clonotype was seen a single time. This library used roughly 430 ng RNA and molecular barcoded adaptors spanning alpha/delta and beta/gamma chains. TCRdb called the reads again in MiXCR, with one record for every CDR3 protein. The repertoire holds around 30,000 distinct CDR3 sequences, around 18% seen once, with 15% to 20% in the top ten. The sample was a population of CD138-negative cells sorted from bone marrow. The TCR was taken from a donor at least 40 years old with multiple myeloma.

CDR3 region: CATRAGNTIYF. The CDR3 DNA reads TGTGCCACTCGGGCTGGAAACACCATATATTTT. The J gene is TRBJ1-3, the V gene TRBV15; D unresolved. This CDR3 is 11 amino acids long. V was shortened by 9 bases and J by 2 bases, with 5 bases between the two germline ends. CDR1 is LNHNV, CDR2 YYDKDF, per germline (reference sequence).